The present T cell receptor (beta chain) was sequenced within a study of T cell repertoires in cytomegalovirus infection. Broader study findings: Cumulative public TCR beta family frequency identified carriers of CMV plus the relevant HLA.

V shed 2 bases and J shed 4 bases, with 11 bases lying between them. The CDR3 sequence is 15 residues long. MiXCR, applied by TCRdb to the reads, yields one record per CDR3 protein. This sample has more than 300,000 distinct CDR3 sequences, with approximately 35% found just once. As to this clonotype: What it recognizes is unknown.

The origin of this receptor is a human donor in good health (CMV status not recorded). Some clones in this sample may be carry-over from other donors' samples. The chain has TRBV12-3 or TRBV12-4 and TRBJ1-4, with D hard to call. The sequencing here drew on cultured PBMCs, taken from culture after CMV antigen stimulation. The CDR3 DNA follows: TGTGCCAGCAGTTTAATGGGCGCGTATAATGAAAAACTGTTTTTT. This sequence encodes CASSLMGAYNEKLFF.